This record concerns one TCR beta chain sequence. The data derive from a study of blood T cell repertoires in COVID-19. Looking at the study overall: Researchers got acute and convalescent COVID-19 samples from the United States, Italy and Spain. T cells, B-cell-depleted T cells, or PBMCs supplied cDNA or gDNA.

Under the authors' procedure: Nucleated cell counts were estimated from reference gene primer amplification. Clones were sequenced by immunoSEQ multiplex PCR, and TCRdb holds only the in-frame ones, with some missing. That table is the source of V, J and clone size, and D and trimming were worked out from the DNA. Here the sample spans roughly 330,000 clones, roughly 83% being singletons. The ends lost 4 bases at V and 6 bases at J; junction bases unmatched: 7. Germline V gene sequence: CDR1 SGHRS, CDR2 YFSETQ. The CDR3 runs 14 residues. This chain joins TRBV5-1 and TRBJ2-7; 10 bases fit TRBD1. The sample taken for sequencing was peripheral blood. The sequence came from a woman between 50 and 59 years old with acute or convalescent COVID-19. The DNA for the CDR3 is TGCGCCAGCAGCCAGGCCGGGACAGGGGCCGAGCAGTACTTC. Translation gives CASSQAGTGAEQYF.